This TCR beta chain was recovered during a study of vaccination effects on CD4 cells after COVID-19. Produced via immunoSEQ multiplex PCR; TCRdb's table is partial and in-frame only. Found here are tens of thousands of clones, about 78% of them singletons; the top ten hold approximately 17%. ViraFEST used viral peptide pools to expand antigen-specific CD4+ T cells before sequencing. Following culture for approximately ten days, CD4+ T cells were isolated. PCR confirmed that the person was infected with SARS-CoV-2 between March and December 2020. The CDR3 runs 15 residues. Trimming took off 5 bases at V and 5 bases at J, with 18 bases between the two ends. Per germline, CDR1 SGHTA and CDR2 FQGNSA. Comments on this clone: Its antigen is unknown.

Source: CD4+ T cells from PBMCs cultured with HCoV-NL63 spike peptides, taken before COVID-19 vaccination. The TCR sequence derives from a human donor who had a prior SARS-CoV-2 infection. V is TRBV7-2 and J is TRBJ1-1; TRBD1 might be the D (6 bases). The CDR3 DNA reads as TGTGCCAGCAGCCCACAACAGGGAGAGTATACTGAAGCTTTCTTT. The encoded protein is CASSPQQGEYTEAFF.